Below, 4 T cell receptor beta chains from the same sample are listed, as sequenced in a study of control samples from healthy donors and cancer patients. TCRdb keeps only in-frame clones here, not all; method: immunoSEQ multiplex PCR. The table includes 90,000 to 95,000 clones, over 80% detected once. Material for sequencing was blood. All receptors derive from a man aged 25-40 years in good health.

This clone was seen once. The chain joins TRBV2 to TRBJ2-7; 9 nucleotides match TRBD1. J lost 5 bases, V lost 5 bases, and 7 bases had no gene match. The germline V gene has CDR1 SNHLY and CDR2 FYNNEI. The length of the CDR3 is 14 residues. CDR3 amino acids: CASSWTGASHEQYF. CDR3 nucleotides: TGTGCCAGCAGTTGGACAGGGGCGTCGCACGAGCAGTACTTC.

The table lists this clone with a count of one. The V gene is TRBV5-6, the J gene TRBJ2-5; 7 bases match TRBD1. With V trimmed by 0 bases and J by 7 bases, 9 bases remained unmatched. The CDR3 has 15 amino acids. Germline V gene lookup returns CDR1 SGHDT and CDR2 YYEEEE. The CDR3 DNA reads TGTGCCAGCAGCTTGGGACAGGGCCTGTCCAGGACCCAGTACTTC. Protein sequence: CASSLGQGLSRTQYF. The full variable domain, in which reference TRBV5-6 and TRBJ2-5 provide the parts outside the CDR3, is DAGVTQSPTHLIKTRGQQVTLRCSPKSGHDTVSWYQQALGQGPQFIFQYYEEEERQRGNFPDRFSGHQFPNYSSELNVNALLLGDSALYLCASSLGQGLSRTQYFGPGTRLLVL.

The genes are TRBV15 and TRBJ2-7; a possible D gene is TRBD2 (6 bases). This CDR3 spans 15 amino acids. V was clipped by 0 bases and J by 2 bases, with 11 bases between them. Germline CDR1 LNHNV, CDR2 YYDKDF (reference sequence). The CDR3 DNA reads as TGTGCCACCAGCAGAGATGGCTCGGGGGCCTACGAGCAGTACTTC. It yields the protein CATSRDGSGAYEQYF.

The chain joins TRBV11-2 to TRBJ1-1; possibly TRBD1 for D (5 bases). The V end lost 1 base, the J end lost 6 bases, and 12 bases lay between the germline ends. The CDR3 length is 14 residues. Per germline, CDR1 SGHAT and CDR2 FQNNGV. CDR3 DNA: TGTGCCAGCAGCTTAGTAGATCGGGGCGCTGAAGCTTTCTTT. Translating gives CASSLVDRGAEAFF.